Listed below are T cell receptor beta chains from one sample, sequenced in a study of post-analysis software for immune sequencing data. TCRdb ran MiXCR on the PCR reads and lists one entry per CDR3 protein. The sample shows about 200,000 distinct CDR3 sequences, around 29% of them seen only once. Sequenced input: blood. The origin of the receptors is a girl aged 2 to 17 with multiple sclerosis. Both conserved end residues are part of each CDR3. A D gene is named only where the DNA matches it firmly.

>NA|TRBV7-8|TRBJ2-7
CASSFTGTGAYEQYF
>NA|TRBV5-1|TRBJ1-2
CASSPVQGGRRGYTF
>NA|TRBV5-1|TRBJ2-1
CASSSLGAQGSNEQFF
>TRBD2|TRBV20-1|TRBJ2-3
CSASPTSGKSDTQYF
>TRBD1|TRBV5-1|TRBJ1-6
CASSSGTVNSPLHF
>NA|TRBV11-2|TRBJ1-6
CASSLFRRNSPLHF
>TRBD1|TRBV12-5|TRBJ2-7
CASARDRGLDEQYF
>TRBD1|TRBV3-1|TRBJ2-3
CASSHRQGGDTQYF
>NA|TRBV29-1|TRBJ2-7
CSALRVGDNEQYF
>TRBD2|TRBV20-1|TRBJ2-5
CSAREPGLARGTQYF
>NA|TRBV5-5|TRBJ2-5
CASSLFSVDQETQYF
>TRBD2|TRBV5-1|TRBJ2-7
CASTTPGGGEQYF
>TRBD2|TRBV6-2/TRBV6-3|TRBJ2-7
CASSRLAADYEQYF
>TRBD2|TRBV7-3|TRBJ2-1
CASSLKTSGGANNEQFF
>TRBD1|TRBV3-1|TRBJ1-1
CASRDRGTTEAFF
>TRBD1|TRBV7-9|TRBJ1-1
CASSLGQYNTEAFF
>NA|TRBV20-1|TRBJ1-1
CSARGGHTEAFF
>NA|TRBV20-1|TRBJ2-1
CSASRTQTGFNEQFF
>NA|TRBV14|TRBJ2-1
CASSPVWSGDKNEQFF
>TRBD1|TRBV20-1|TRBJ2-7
CSALRDSTYEQYF
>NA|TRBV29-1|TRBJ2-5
CSVAGARQETQYF
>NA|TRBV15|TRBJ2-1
CATSRVMGEQFF
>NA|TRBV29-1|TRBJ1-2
CSVQGFGYTF
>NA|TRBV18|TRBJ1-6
CASSLDRNSPLHF
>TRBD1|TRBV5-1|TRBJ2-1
CASSPDRVGQFF
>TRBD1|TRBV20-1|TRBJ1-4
CSARGYNRGVREKLFF
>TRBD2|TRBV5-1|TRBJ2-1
CASSLAQLAGGPSSYNEQFF
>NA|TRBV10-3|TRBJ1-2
CAIKSVGNYGYTF
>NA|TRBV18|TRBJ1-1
CAGSRAENTEAFF
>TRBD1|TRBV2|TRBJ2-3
CASSSGQGYTDTQYF
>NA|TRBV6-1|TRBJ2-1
CASSRWQGGGSSSYNEQFF
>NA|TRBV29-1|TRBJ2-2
CSGGTGERFF